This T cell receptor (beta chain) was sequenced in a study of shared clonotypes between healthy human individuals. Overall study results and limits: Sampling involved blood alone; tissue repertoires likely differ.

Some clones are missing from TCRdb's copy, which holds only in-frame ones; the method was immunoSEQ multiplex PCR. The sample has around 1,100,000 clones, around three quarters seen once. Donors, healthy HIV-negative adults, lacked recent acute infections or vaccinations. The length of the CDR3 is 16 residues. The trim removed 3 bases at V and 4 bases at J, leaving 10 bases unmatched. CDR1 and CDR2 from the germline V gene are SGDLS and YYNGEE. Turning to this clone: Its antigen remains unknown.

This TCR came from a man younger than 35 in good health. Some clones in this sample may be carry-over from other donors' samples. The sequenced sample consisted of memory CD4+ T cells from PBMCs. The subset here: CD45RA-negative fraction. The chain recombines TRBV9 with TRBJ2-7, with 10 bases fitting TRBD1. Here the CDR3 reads CASSASPGQGLYEQYF. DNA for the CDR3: TGTGCCAGCAGCGCTTCCCCGGGACAGGGGTTATACGAGCAGTACTTC.